This paragraph reports one T cell receptor beta chain. Its antigen is not identified. This sample is drawn from a study of response to subunit inactivated influenza vaccine. Regarding the study as a whole: After each seasonal influenza vaccination, few new T cells are recruited, the authors suggested.

Trimming took 0 bases from V and 4 from J; bases not matched to a gene: 9. The CDR3 is 18 residues long. The germline V gene encodes CDR1 DFQATT and CDR2 SNEGSKA (reference sequence). TCRdb re-called the RT-PCR reads through MiXCR, storing one row per CDR3 protein. The data hold roughly 700,000 distinct CDR3 sequences, with around 14% observed a single time. This chain links TRBV20-1 with TRBJ2-3; 14 bases line up with TRBD2. The TCR was taken from a man aged 50 to 60 who received an inactivated influenza vaccine. The starting material was PBMCs from blood, obtained less than 15 days before vaccination. CDR3: CSARDPPTSGGASDTQYF. As DNA, the CDR3 is TGCAGTGCTAGAGATCCCCCGACTAGCGGGGGGGCGTCAGATACGCAGTATTTT.